Only a few counts were recorded for the clone carrying this T cell receptor (beta chain). The sample is drawn from a study of T cell changes during pregnancy in multiple sclerosis. Germline V gene lookup returns CDR1 SGHTA and CDR2 FQGNSA. The CDR3 is 20 amino acids. V gave up 0 bases and J gave up 4 bases; unmatched junction bases: 15. Assay used: immunoSEQ multiplex PCR; TCRdb lists only in-frame clones, some missing. The sample shows approximately 41,000 clones, about 94% of them seen only once. The clonotype originates from a female donor with multiple sclerosis, enrolled in a pregnancy study. This sample comprised CD4+ T cells from peripheral blood mononuclear cells, obtained in the second trimester of pregnancy. The rearrangement uses TRBV7-2 and TRBJ1-1, with 12 bases lining up with TRBD1. The CDR3 loop is CASSLAPVRGQGAAGTEAFF. Written as DNA, the CDR3 is TGTGCCAGCAGCTTAGCCCCTGTGAGGGGACAGGGGGCGGCGGGCACTGAAGCTTTCTTT. Full variable domain (rest looked up from reference TRBV7-2 and TRBJ1-1): GAGVSQSPSNKVTEKGKDVELRCDPISGHTALYWYRQSLGQGLEFLIYFQGNSAPDKSGLPSDRFSAERTGGSVSTLTIQRTQQEDSAVYLCASSLAPVRGQGAAGTEAFFGQGTRLTVV.